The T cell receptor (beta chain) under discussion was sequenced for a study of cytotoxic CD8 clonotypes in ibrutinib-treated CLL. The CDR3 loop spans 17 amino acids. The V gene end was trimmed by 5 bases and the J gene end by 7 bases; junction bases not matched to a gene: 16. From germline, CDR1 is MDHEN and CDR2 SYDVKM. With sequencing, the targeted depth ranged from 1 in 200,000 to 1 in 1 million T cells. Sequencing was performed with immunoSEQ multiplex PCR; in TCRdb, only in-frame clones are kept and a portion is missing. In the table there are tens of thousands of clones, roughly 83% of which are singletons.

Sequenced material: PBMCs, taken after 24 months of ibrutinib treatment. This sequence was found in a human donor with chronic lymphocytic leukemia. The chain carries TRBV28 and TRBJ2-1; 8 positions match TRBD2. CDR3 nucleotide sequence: TGTGCCAGCAGTCCACGGGAGGGGCGTTTGATATCGAATGAGCAGTTCTTC. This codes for CASSPREGRLISNEQFF.